This T cell receptor beta chain was captured in a study of T cell responses to AZD1222 COVID-19 vaccine (dated by TCRdb to the early 2020s). Broadly, across the study: A total of 230 to 250 trial participants underwent TCR sequencing, of whom more than 200 had received two doses of AZD1222 and approximately 26 had received two doses of the MenACWY control vaccine. Trial participants were enrolled into age subgroups of 18-55, 56-69 and 70-plus years, which contained around 150, 28 and 57 TCR-sequenced participants, respectively.

Worth noting for this clone: Its antigen has not been determined. No quality values exist for individual bases; no much larger clone is one base distant.

The sample's time point, from its label and the paper: baseline before first vaccination. The treatment or condition label, as the study defines it: meningococcal conjugate vaccine given as trial control. Vaccinee samples were obtained from the UK trials COV001 and COV002, which included a single-blind randomized controlled phase 2/3 trial of AZD1222 (ChAdOx1 nCoV-19) in healthy adults. For TCRbeta chain sequencing, PBMC samples were collected from trial participants at day 0 and at day 28 after the second dose. Results and caveats for the whole study, not just this receptor: The 56-69-year group was small, and its depth increase did not reach significance, likely because of low power. The vaccine-associated CD4 TCRs covered the entire spike protein, and the dominant responses fell in regions 160-218 and 743-854. A significant rise in spike-specific TCR breadth and depth was observed after two AZD1222 doses relative to day 0 and relative to MenACWY recipients. Because no day 14 peak-response samples were available, repertoires were characterized only after the peak T cell response. Reportedly, close to half of the unique spike-specific TCRs recognized epitopes lying outside the regions that are mutated in the B.1.351 and B.1.1.7 variants. Participants were mostly white British and included more females than males, and it was suggested by the authors that clonal diversity may have been underestimated. Conclusions about previously exposed vaccinees are limited because only a handful of AZD1222 recipients were SARS-CoV-2 seropositive at baseline.

The CDR3 regions of human TCRbeta chains were analyzed by immunosequencing. The authors' analysis ran thus. TCRs in the repertoires were matched against a reference library of SARS-CoV-2-specific TCRs that had been generated with the MIRA antigen-specificity platform. Breadth was defined as the fraction of unique TCRs that were SARS-CoV-2-associated. Depth was defined as the fraction of total T cells that were SARS-CoV-2-associated. Using the MIRA data, every spike-specific TCR was mapped to the spike region that the TCR reacted to and assigned to either a CD4 or a CD8 class. Log10-transformed breadth and depth values were compared by one-way ANOVA with Sidak's multiple comparisons tests. Imported from immuneACCESS, the table was reduced by TCRdb to in-frame sequences with V and J called. These copies leave out some clones; in studies compared against another copy, an unresolved V gene accounts for under half, and the cause of the remainder is not known. V and J calls plus clone size are reproduced from that table; the DNA served to infer D and trimming. Here the sample has about 110,000 clones; roughly nine tenths occur a single time. Approximately 3.1% of the sample goes to the ten largest clones.

This sequence originates from an adult in good health. Material: peripheral blood, obtained on day 0 of MenACWY control vaccination.

The DNA sequence follows: TGTGCCAGCAGTGACGACAGGGCGAGGGGCTACACCTTC. It codes for CASSDDRARGYTF. This chain is built from TRBV25-1 and TRBJ1-2; the central 7 bases match TRBD1. CDR3 length: 13 amino acids, cysteine to phenylalanine. Solely the CDR3 DNA is kept, with 39 bases framed from the first base. V is pruned by 3 bases and J by 8 bases, leaving 6 bases of the junction without a gene match. CDR1 and CDR2, per the germline V gene, are MGHDK and SYGVNS.